This T cell receptor (beta chain) originates from a study of T cells of healthy individuals. In TCRdb, the 5' RACE reads were re-called with MiXCR into one record per CDR3 protein. Among 60,000 to 80,000 distinct CDR3 sequences listed, around 15% were seen once. This clonotype occurred a few times. Trimming left V 4 bases short and J 1 base short, with 10 bases between. The CDR3 is made up of 14 amino acids. The germline V gene encodes CDR1 MDHEN and CDR2 SYDVKM. The receptor comes from a human donor in good health. This chain joins TRBV28 and TRBJ1-1, with D possibly matching TRBD1 (6 bases). The CDR3 sequence is CASSWRGANTEAFF. CDR3 coding DNA: TGTGCCAGCAGTTGGCGGGGGGCGAACACTGAAGCTTTCTTT.